This T cell receptor beta chain is drawn from a study of blood T cells in healthy people across ages. The study's findings and limits: More naive CD4+ cells and higher diversity marked long-lived donors relative to aged donors. Estimates of total diversity, which came from one million sequenced T cells, were considered to be underestimates.

In this sample, this clonotype turned up a few times. The antigen is unknown. Sample-barcoded 5' priming and a J-beta primer mix drove a second PCR of about 7 to 12 cycles. Each cDNA molecule was tagged by a template-switch adaptor that had 12 random nucleotides. TCRdb redid the calling of the 5' RACE reads with MiXCR, one entry per CDR3 protein. The table has some 700,000 distinct CDR3 sequences, about a fifth seen once. The CDR3 sequence is 14 residues long. Trimming took 2 bases from V and 4 from J, leaving 9 bases between them. Germline CDR1 is SGHAT and CDR2 is FQNNGV. Total RNA was isolated from each sample in quantities of at least 5 micrograms.

V gene TRBV11-2 combines with J gene TRBJ2-4; no reliable D call. The sequencing input was blood. The TCR was taken from a man aged 70-80 years in good health. The CDR3 DNA reads TGTGCCAGCAGCTTAACGGGCCAGAAAAACATTCAGTACTTC. Amino acid sequence: CASSLTGQKNIQYF.